This T cell receptor beta chain was sequenced in a study of T cell repertoires in cytomegalovirus infection. On the study more broadly: CMV infection and matching HLA type were both indicated by public TCR beta signatures. Overall study results and limits: Summed frequency of public TCR beta families distinguished CMV carriers with the relevant HLA. The response measured ex vivo was dominated by TCR beta clonotypes (HLA-C-restricted and CMV-specific).

This clonotype was seen repeatedly, ten times or more. Its antigen is currently unknown. The V gene's germline CDR1 is SQVTM and CDR2 ANQGSEA. J gave up 6 bases and V 6 bases, and 8 bases lay outside the gene matches. This CDR3 has 13 residues. TCRdb re-analysed the reads in MiXCR, keeping a single row per CDR3 protein. There are under 250,000 distinct CDR3 sequences in the sample; under 8.5% occur only once, and around 6.9% lies in the top ten. What was sequenced was PBMCs. This TCR was sampled from a human donor in good health (CMV status not recorded). Some clones in this sample may be carry-over from other donors' samples. The J gene is TRBJ1-5, the V gene TRBV29-1, with 7 positions matching TRBD1. CDR3 coding DNA: TGCAGCGTGGTTCCAGGGGGGGGTCAGCCCCAGCATTTT. Encoded protein: CSVVPGGGQPQHF.